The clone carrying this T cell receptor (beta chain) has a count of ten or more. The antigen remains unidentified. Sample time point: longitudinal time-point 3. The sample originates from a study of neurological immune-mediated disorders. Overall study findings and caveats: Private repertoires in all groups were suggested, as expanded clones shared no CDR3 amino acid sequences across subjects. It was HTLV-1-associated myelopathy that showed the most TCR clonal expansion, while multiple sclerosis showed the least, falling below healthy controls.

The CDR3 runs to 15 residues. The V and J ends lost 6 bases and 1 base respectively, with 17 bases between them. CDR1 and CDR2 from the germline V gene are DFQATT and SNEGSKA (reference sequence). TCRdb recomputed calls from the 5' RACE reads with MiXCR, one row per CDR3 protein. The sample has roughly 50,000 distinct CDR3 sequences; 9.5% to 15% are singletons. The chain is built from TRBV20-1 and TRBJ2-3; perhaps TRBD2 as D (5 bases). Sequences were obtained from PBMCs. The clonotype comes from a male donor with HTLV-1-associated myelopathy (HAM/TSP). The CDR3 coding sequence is TGCAGTGCCAGTGTGTGGACTTCAGGCACAGATACGCAGTATTTT. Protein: CSASVWTSGTDTQYF.